This T cell receptor beta chain was captured by sequencing in a study of shared clonotypes between healthy human individuals. Study-wide background: Per donor, three plates held CD4 naive cells, three held CD4 memory, two held CD8 naive and one held CD8 memory. Study-wide findings and caveats: Rarefaction curves obtained for sorted subsets showed sequencing incomplete despite large depth.

TCRdb's copy holds only in-frame clones and misses some; the assay was immunoSEQ multiplex PCR. This table has approximately 2,200,000 clones, 85% to 95% appearing once. In the naive CD8 group, cells lacked CD45RO and were positively selected for CCR7, so terminally differentiated effector memory CD45RA+ cells were left out. To note about this clone: What it binds is unknown. This CDR3 is also generated by other DNA sequences in the sample.

The CDR3 is made up of 14 amino acids. Germline V gene sequence: CDR1 SGHRS, CDR2 YFSETQ. Trimming removed 0 bases from V and 1 base from J, with 7 bases in between. This receptor was taken from a man younger than 35 in good health. Some clones in this sample may be carry-over from other donors' samples. The chain joins TRBV5-1 to TRBJ1-1; D gene ambiguous. The sequencing sample was made of naive CD8+ T cells from PBMCs. The CDR3 is CASSLVGTNTEAFF. Written as DNA, the CDR3 is TGCGCCAGCAGCTTGGTCGGCACGAACACTGAAGCTTTCTTT.